This entry lists 10 T cell receptor beta chains sequenced from one sample in a study of blood T cell repertoires in COVID-19. The table came from immunoSEQ multiplex PCR; TCRdb's copy has only in-frame clones and leaves some out. Here the sample spans about 300,000 clones, about nine tenths being singletons. The sequenced sample consisted of peripheral blood. Receptors were obtained from a man between 18 and 29 years old with active or convalescent COVID-19.

This clone was observed once. The V call is TRBV4-2, the J call TRBJ2-3; TRBD2 aligns across 15 bases. The CDR3 runs 15 residues. Germline V gene sequence: CDR1 LGHNA, CDR2 YNFKEQ. V dropped 3 bases and J dropped 9; count of bases not matched to a gene: 4. The CDR3 sequence is CASSQGLAGGRTQYF. For the CDR3, the DNA is TGTGCCAGCAGCCAGGGACTAGCGGGAGGTAGGACGCAGTATTTT.

The chain employs TRBV7-3 and TRBJ2-3; D is unclear. This CDR3 spans 13 amino acids. Germline V gene lookup returns CDR1 SGHTA and CDR2 FQGTGA. The V and J ends lost 5 bases and 3 bases respectively, with 9 bases between them. CDR3 region: CASSLPPTDTQYF. The CDR3 nucleotides read TGTGCCAGCAGCCTCCCCCCTACAGATACGCAGTATTTT. The full variable domain, rest sourced from reference TRBV7-3 and TRBJ2-3, is GAGVSQTPSNKVTEKGKYVELRCDPISGHTALYWYRQSLGQGPEFLIYFQGTGAADDSGLPNDRFFAVRPEGSVSTLKIQRTERGDSAVYLCASSLPPTDTQYFGPGTRLTVL.

The chain combines TRBV27 with TRBJ2-7; tentative D call: TRBD2 (6 bases). The CDR3 covers 11 residues. Germline CDR1 is MNHEY and CDR2 is SMNVEV (reference sequence). The ends were cut back, 7 bases at V and 6 bases at J, with 10 bases in the middle. CDR3 residues: CASTSGGEQYF. CDR3 nucleotides: TGTGCCAGCACCTCCGGGGGCGAGCAGTACTTC.

V gene TRBV3-1 (or the pseudogene TRBV3-2) combines with J gene TRBJ1-2; D is undetermined. The CDR3 length is 13 residues. From germline, CDR1 is LGHDT and CDR2 YNNKEL (reference sequence). Trimming removed 4 bases at V and 0 bases at J, with 6 bases between. CDR3 bases: TGTGCCAGCAGCCCGCGGACTAACTATGGCTACACCTTC. The encoded protein is CASSPRTNYGYTF.

The chain combines TRBV24-1 with TRBJ2-3; 7 positions agree with TRBD2. The V and J ends lost 7 bases and 0 bases, in that order; junction bases with no gene match: 6. This CDR3 has 15 amino acids. CDR1 is KGHDR, CDR2 SFDVKD, per germline. In DNA form, the CDR3 reads TGTGCCACCAGCGGCGGGGGTCGAAGCACAGATACGCAGTATTTT. Amino acids: CATSGGGRSTDTQYF.

This sequence joins TRBV6-2 or TRBV6-3 and TRBJ2-7, with 9 positions matching TRBD2. Germline assignment: CDR1 MNHEY and CDR2 SVGEGT. CDR3 length equals 16 residues. After removal of 5 bases from V and 4 bases from J, the junction contained 12 bases not matched to a gene. The CDR3 loop reads CASSTRSSGSGYEQYF. The DNA of the CDR3 is TGTGCCAGCAGTACTCGTAGTAGCGGGAGTGGGTACGAGCAGTACTTC.

The V and J genes are TRBV5-4 and TRBJ2-2, with 7 bases fitting TRBD1. The CDR3 has 16 residues. The V segment lost 3 bases and the J segment 5 bases; nucleotides outside the gene matches: 10. Germline values: CDR1 SGHNT, CDR2 YYREEE (reference sequence). The CDR3 coding sequence is TGTGCCAGCAGCTATTGGACAGGCCTTAATACCGGGGAGCTGTTTTTT. It is translated as CASSYWTGLNTGELFF.

The V and J genes are TRBV2 and TRBJ1-5; D might be TRBD1 (6 bases). CDR3 length: 14 amino acids. Trimming removed 6 bases from V and 5 bases from J, with 14 bases in between. Germline CDR1 is SNHLY and CDR2 is FYNNEI. Written as DNA, the CDR3 is TGTGCCAGCAGACAAGGGGGAATTTATCAGCCCCAGCATTTT. Its translation: CASRQGGIYQPQHF.

This clone was seen a single time. The gene calls are TRBV19 and TRBJ1-5; TRBD1 aligns across 8 bases. Germline lookup yields CDR1 LNHDA and CDR2 SQIVND (reference sequence). V lost 5 bases, J lost 10 bases, and 10 bases stayed unmatched. This CDR3 has 14 amino acids. CDR3 residues: CASSSRTGPGPQHF. The CDR3 region has the DNA TGTGCCAGTAGTTCGAGGACAGGGCCAGGACCCCAGCATTTT.

The rearrangement joins TRBV5-1 to TRBJ2-3, with TRBD2 identical over 14 bases. CDR3 length: 17 amino acids. Looked up from germline, CDR1 is SGHRS and CDR2 is YFSETQ. After removal of 4 bases from V and 6 bases from J, the junction contained 10 bases not matched to a gene. CDR3 protein: CASSPGTSGGWVDTQYF. For the CDR3, the DNA is TGCGCCAGCAGCCCAGGGACTAGCGGGGGCTGGGTGGATACGCAGTATTTT. Drawing the rest from reference TRBV5-1 and TRBJ2-3, the complete variable domain is KAGVTQTPRYLIKTRGQQVTLSCSPISGHRSVSWYQQTPGQGLQFLFEYFSETQRNKGNFPGRFSGRQFSNSRSEMNVSTLELGDSALYLCASSPGTSGGWVDTQYFGPGTRLTVL.